This TCR beta chain was recorded in a study of shared clonotypes between healthy human individuals. Notes on the study in general: Donors were few, which limited the genetic and exposure-history diversity represented.

The CDR3 is 17 amino acids. V lost 5 bases and J 4 bases, leaving 21 bases between the germline ends. Per the germline V gene, CDR1 is SEHNR and CDR2 is FQNEAQ (reference sequence). As concerns this clone: The target antigen is unknown.

Clones were sequenced by immunoSEQ multiplex PCR, and TCRdb holds only the in-frame ones, with some missing. The data contain 1 million to 1.3 million clones, about 84% of them seen just once; the ten biggest clones take up roughly 0.65%. Sequencing was performed on memory CD4+ T cells from PBMCs. The subset: CD45RA-negative fraction. This chain connects TRBV7-9 to TRBJ2-1; D may match TRBD1 or TRBD2 (6 bases each). The source is a man aged 18 to 35 in good health. Some clones in this sample may be carry-over from other donors' samples. This chain's CDR3 is CASSLPERGELYNEQFF. CDR3 coding DNA: TGTGCCAGCAGCCTCCCCGAAAGGGGGGAACTTTACAATGAGCAGTTCTTC.